The 4 T cell receptor beta chains listed next were all sequenced from one sample in a study of cytomegalovirus exposure and HLA in healthy donors. Primers for the PCR totalled 60 Vbeta and 13 Jbeta. Sequencing was performed with immunoSEQ multiplex PCR; in TCRdb, only in-frame clones are kept and a portion is missing. The table includes 150,000 to 200,000 clones, over 60% detected once. Sequences were obtained from PBMCs. All receptors derive from a girl aged 5-17 years in good health and CMV-seronegative.

This chain joins TRBV30 and TRBJ2-5, with D unresolved. V was trimmed by 2 bases and J by 3 bases, leaving 13 bases between them. The length of the CDR3 is 14 residues. Germline CDR1 GTSNPN, CDR2 SVGIG (reference sequence). The CDR3 region is CAWSRSTLKETQYF. The CDR3 DNA sequence: TGTGCCTGGAGTCGATCTACCTTAAAAGAGACCCAGTACTTC.

This chain uses TRBV9 with TRBJ2-7; possible D gene TRBD2, 7 bases. Germline CDR1 is SGDLS and CDR2 is YYNGEE. CDR3 length: 15 residues. V lost 0 bases and J 2 bases, leaving 12 bases between the germline ends. The CDR3 here is CASSVEEGGTYEQYF. DNA of the CDR3: TGTGCCAGCAGCGTAGAAGAGGGGGGGACCTACGAGCAGTACTTC.

This clone has more than one count but fewer than ten. V and J are TRBV6-5 and TRBJ2-3, with TRBD2 matching over 11 bases. After removal of 4 bases from V and 4 bases from J, the junction contained 4 bases not matched to a gene. Germline loops: CDR1 MNHEY, CDR2 SVGAGI. This CDR3 has 15 amino acids. Here the CDR3 reads CASSSLAGGSDTQYF. The DNA for the CDR3 is TGTGCCAGCAGTTCTCTAGCGGGGGGCTCAGATACGCAGTATTTT.

The chain combines TRBV25-1 with TRBJ1-6, with TRBD1 as a possible D gene (6 bases). Germline V lookup: CDR1 MGHDK, CDR2 SYGVNS. This CDR3 is 13 amino acids long. V lost 7 bases and J 8 bases, leaving 12 bases between the germline ends. The CDR3 spells CASKEAGDSPLHF. CDR3 coding DNA: TGTGCCAGCAAGGAGGCAGGGGATTCACCCCTCCACTTT.